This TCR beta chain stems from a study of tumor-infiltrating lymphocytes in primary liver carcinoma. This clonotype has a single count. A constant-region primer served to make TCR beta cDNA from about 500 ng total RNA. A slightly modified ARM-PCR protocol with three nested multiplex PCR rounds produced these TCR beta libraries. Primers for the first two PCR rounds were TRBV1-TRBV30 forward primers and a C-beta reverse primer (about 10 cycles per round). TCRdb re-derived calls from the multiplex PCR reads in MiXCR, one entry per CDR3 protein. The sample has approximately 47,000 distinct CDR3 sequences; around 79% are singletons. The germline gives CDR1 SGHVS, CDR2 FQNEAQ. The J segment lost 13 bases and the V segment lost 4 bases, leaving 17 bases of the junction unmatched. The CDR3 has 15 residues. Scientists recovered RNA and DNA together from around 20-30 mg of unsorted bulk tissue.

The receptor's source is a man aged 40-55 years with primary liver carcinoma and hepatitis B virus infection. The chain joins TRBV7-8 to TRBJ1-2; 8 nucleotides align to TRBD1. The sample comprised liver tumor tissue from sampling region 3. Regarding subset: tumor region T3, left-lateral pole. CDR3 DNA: TGTGCCAGCAGCTGGCGGACAGGGAGCCACTATGGCCTCACCTTC. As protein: CASSWRTGSHYGLTF.